This TCR beta chain was recorded in a study of T-cell memory formation after mild COVID-19. Study-wide background: Clusters of TCRs were largely donor specific.

From germline, CDR1 is KGHDR and CDR2 SFDVKD. V was clipped by 3 bases and J by 11 bases, with 10 bases between them. The CDR3 has 12 amino acids. After 5'RACE with constant-segment primers, TCR alpha and TCR beta cDNA libraries carrying sample barcodes and UMIs were obtained. TCRdb used MiXCR to reprocess the 5' RACE reads, holding one entry per CDR3 protein. The table lists around 340,000 distinct CDR3 sequences, approximately 15% of them singletons, with about 20% in the top ten. The source is a man younger than 30 who had mild COVID-19 (a few samples of this study predate the infection). Cell type and time point are not known. The specimen sequenced was PBMCs or a T cell subset sorted from them (not recorded which). The rearrangement joins TRBV24-1 to TRBJ1-5, with D unclear. This CDR3 reads CATSDLGLTQHF. DNA of the CDR3: TGTGCCACCAGTGATCTTGGTTTGACCCAGCATTTT.